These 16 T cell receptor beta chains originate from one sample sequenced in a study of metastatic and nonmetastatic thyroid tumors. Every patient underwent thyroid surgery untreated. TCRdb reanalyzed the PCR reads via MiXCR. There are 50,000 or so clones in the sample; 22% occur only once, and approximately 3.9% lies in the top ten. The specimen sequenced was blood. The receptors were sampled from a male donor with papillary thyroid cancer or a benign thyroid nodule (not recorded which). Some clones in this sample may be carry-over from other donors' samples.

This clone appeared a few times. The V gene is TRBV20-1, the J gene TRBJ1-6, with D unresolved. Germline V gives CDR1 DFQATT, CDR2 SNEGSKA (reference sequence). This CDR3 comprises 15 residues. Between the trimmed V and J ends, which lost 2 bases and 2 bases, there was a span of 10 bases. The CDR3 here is CSARSAGTYNSPLHF. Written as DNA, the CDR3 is TGCAGTGCTAGATCCGCCGGGACCTATAATTCACCCCTCCACTTT.

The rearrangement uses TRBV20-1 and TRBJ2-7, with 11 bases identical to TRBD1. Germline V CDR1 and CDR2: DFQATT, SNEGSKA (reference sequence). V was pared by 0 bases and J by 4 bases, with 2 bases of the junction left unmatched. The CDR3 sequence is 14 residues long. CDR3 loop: CSAREGTGGYEQYF. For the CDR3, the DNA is TGCAGTGCTAGAGAAGGGACAGGGGGGTACGAGCAGTACTTC.

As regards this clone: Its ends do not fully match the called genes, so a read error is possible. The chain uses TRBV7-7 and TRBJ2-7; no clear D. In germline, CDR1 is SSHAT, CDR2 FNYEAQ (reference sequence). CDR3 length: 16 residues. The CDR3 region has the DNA TGTGCTAGCAGCTTAGTTAGGTACCGCATCTCCTACGAGCAGTACTTC. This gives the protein CASSLVRYRISYEQYF.

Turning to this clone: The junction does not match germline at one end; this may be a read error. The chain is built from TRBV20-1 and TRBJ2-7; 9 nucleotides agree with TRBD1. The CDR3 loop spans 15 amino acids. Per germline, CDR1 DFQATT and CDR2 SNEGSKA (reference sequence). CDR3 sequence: CSARGIRQGVYEQYF. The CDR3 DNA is TGTAGTGCTAGAGGTATAAGACAGGGGGTCTACGAGCAGTACTTC.

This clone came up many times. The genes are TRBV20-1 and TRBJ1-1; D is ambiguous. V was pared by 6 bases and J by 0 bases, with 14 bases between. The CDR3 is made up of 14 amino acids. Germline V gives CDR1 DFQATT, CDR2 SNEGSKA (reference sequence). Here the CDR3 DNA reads TGCAGTGCCACGGACGGATCAATGAACACTGAAGCTTTCTTT. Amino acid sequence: CSATDGSMNTEAFF.

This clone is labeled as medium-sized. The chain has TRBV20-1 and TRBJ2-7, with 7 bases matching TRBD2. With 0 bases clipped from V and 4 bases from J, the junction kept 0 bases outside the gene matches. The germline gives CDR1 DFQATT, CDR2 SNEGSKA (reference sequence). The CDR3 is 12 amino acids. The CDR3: CSAREREYEQYF. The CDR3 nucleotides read TGCAGTGCTAGAGAGCGGGAGTACGAGCAGTACTTC.

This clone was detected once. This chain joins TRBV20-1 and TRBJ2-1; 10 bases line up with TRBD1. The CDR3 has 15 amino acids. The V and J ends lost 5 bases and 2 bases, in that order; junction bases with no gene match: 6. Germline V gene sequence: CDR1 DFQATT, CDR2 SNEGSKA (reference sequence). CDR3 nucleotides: TGCAGTGCTGTACCGGGACAGGGGCCCTACAATGAGCAGTTCTTC. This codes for CSAVPGQGPYNEQFF.

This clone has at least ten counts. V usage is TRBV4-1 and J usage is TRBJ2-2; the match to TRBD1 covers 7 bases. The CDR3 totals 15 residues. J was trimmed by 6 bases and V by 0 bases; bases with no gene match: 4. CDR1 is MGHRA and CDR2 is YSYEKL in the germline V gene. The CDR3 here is CASSQDRGTAGELFF. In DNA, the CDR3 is TGCGCCAGCAGCCAAGACAGGGGGACGGCCGGGGAGCTGTTTTTT.

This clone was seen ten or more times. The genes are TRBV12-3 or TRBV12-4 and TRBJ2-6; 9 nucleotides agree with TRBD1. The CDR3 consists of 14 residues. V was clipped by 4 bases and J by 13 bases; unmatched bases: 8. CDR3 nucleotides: TGTGCCAGCAGTTCGGCGGGACAGGGATTTGTCCTGACTTTC. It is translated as CASSSAGQGFVLTF.

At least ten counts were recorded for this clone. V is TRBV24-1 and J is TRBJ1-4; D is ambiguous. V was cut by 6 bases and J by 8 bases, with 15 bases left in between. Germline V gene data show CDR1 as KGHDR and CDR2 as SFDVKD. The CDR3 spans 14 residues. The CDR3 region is CATSSGLGREKLFF. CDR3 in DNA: TGTGCCACCAGTTCCGGGCTGGGGAGAGAAAAACTGTTTTTT.

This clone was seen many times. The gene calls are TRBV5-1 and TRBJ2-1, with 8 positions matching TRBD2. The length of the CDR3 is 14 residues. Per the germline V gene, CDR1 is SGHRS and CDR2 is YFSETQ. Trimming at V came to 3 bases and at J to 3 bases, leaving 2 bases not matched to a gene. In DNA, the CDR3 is TGCGCCAGCAGCTCCACTAGCGGCTACAATGAGCAGTTCTTC. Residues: CASSSTSGYNEQFF.

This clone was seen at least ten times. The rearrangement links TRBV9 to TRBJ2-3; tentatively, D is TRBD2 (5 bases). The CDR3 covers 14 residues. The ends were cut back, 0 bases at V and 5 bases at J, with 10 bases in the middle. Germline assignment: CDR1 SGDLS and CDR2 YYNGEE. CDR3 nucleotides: TGTGCCAGCAGCGTAGAGGGTGGGAGAGATACGCAGTATTTT. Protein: CASSVEGGRDTQYF.

The CDR3 region is CASSLVDLSYEQYF. CDR3 nucleotide sequence: TGTGCCAGCAGCCTCGTTGACCTATCCTACGAGCAGTACTTC. The chain employs TRBV11-1 and TRBJ2-7; D gene ambiguous. V lost 5 bases to trimming and J lost 1 base, with 12 bases between them. From germline, CDR1 is SGHAT and CDR2 FQDESV (reference sequence). The CDR3 is 14 residues long.

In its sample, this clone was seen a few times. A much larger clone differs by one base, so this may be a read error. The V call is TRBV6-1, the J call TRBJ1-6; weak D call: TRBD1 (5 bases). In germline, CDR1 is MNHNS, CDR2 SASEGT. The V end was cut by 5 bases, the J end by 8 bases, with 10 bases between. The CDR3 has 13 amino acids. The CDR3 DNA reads TGTGCCAGCAGTTGTGACAGTGATTCACCCCTCCACTTT. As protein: CASSCDSDSPLHF.

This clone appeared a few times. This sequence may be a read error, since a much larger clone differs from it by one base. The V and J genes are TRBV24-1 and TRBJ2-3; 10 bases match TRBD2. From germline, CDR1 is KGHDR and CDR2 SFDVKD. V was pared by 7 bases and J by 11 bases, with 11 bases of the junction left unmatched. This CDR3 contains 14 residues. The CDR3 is CATRPSGSIGKQYF. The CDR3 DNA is TGTGCCACCAGGCCTAGCGGGAGCATAGGTAAGCAGTATTTT.

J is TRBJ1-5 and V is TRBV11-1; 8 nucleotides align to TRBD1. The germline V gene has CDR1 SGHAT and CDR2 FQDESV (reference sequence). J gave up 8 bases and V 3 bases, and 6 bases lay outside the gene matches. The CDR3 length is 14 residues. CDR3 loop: CASSFSGTGKPQHF. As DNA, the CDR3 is TGTGCCAGCAGCTTTTCCGGGACAGGAAAGCCCCAGCATTTT.